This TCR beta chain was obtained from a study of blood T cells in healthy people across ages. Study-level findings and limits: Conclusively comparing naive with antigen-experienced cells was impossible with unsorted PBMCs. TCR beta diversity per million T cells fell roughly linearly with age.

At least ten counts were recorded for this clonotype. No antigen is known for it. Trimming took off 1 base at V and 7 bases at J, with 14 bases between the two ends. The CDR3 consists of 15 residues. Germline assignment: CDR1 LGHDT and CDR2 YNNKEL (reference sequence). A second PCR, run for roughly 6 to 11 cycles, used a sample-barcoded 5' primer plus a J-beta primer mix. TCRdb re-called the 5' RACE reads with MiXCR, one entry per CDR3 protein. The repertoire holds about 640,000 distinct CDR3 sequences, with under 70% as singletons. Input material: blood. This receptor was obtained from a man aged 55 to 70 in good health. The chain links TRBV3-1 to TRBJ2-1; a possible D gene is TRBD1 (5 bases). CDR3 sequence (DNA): TGTGCCAGCAGCCAAGCTGATCTGACAGTGAATGAGCAGTTCTTC. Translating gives CASSQADLTVNEQFF.